Following are 31 T cell receptor beta chains from one sample sequenced in a study of CD8 T cells in ankylosing spondylitis. TCRdb ran MiXCR on the 5' RACE reads and lists one entry per CDR3 protein. The sample shows approximately 200,000 distinct CDR3 sequences, more than 10% of them seen only once. The sequenced sample consisted of blood, either unsorted or a sorted T cell fraction (not recorded which). Receptor source: a male donor with ankylosing spondylitis or in good health (not recorded which).

The genes are TRBV2 and TRBJ1-1; weak D call: TRBD1 (5 bases). This CDR3 has 13 residues. From germline, CDR1 is SNHLY and CDR2 FYNNEI. V was clipped by 8 bases and J by 3 bases, with 13 bases between them. This chain's CDR3 is CASRRDGDTEAFF. CDR3 coding DNA: TGTGCCAGCCGGAGGGACGGGGACACTGAAGCTTTCTTT. The whole variable domain, filled in from reference TRBV2 and TRBJ1-1, reads EPEVTQTPSHQVTQMGQEVILRCVPISNHLYFYWYRQILGQKVEFLVSFYNNEISEKSEIFDDQFSVERPDGSNFTLKIRSTKLEDSAMYFCASRRDGDTEAFFGQGTRLTVV.

The chain couples TRBV20-1 to TRBJ1-3; D gene unclear. From germline, CDR1 is DFQATT and CDR2 SNEGSKA (reference sequence). V was clipped by 6 bases and J by 4 bases, with 13 bases between them. The CDR3 spans 13 residues. CDR3 residues: CSAIGPDGNTIYF. In DNA, the CDR3 is TGCAGTGCCATAGGACCTGACGGAAACACCATATATTTT.

In this sample, this clonotype turned up many times. V is TRBV29-1 and J is TRBJ2-7; unclear D gene. CDR1 and CDR2 from the germline V gene are SQVTM and ANQGSEA. V gave up 3 bases and J gave up 6 bases, with 12 bases separating them. CDR3 length: 12 amino acids. The CDR3 is CSVEGSPREQYF. CDR3 DNA sequence: TGCAGCGTTGAGGGCAGTCCACGCGAGCAGTACTTC.

This clonotype was observed a few times. This chain connects TRBV7-9 to TRBJ2-5; maybe TRBD2 (5 bases). The V gene lost 1 base and the J gene lost 4 bases, with 13 bases spanning the gap. This CDR3 spans 15 amino acids. CDR1 is SEHNR and CDR2 is FQNEAQ in the germline V gene (reference sequence). Written as DNA, the CDR3 is TGTGCCAGCAGCTTAGTGATGGGTGAGGGAGAGACCCAGTACTTC. Translating it yields CASSLVMGEGETQYF.

This clonotype has more than one count but fewer than ten. This chain joins TRBV7-2 and TRBJ1-1, with D tentatively TRBD1 (5 bases). This CDR3 spans 15 amino acids. Trimming took 6 bases from V and 0 from J, leaving 14 bases between them. Germline V gene lookup returns CDR1 SGHTA and CDR2 FQGNSA. This chain's CDR3 is CASSQMGGVNTEAFF. CDR3 bases: TGTGCCAGCAGTCAAATGGGGGGGGTGAACACTGAAGCTTTCTTT.

The J gene is TRBJ2-5, the V gene TRBV12-3 or TRBV12-4; TRBD2 aligns across 10 bases. This CDR3 comprises 15 residues. J gave up 5 bases and V 2 bases, and 5 bases lay outside the gene matches. This chain's CDR3 is CASSLLAGDRETQYF. The CDR3 region has the DNA TGTGCCAGCAGTTTACTAGCGGGGGATAGGGAGACCCAGTACTTC.

This sequence joins TRBV5-5 and TRBJ2-1; D is unresolved. V was cut by 2 bases and J by 8 bases, with 14 bases left in between. From germline, CDR1 is SGHKS and CDR2 YYEKEE (reference sequence). The CDR3 consists of 14 residues. DNA for the CDR3: TGTGCCAGCAGCTTCGAGATGACCCCTCATGAGCAGTTCTTC. This codes for CASSFEMTPHEQFF. The variable domain in full, completed from reference TRBV5-5 and TRBJ2-1, reads DAGVTQSPTHLIKTRGQQVTLRCSPISGHKSVSWYQQVLGQGPQFIFQYYEKEERGRGNFPDRFSARQFPNYSSELNVNALLLGDSALYLCASSFEMTPHEQFFGPGTRLTVL.

V is TRBV5-1 and J is TRBJ1-1; D ambiguous. The CDR3 has 15 residues. Trimming cost V 4 bases and J 0 bases, with 13 bases left between them. Germline V gene sequence: CDR1 SGHRS, CDR2 YFSETQ. CDR3 in DNA: TGCGCCAGCAGCCCCGCGGAGTATTTGAACACTGAAGCTTTCTTT. As protein: CASSPAEYLNTEAFF.

This clonotype was seen only a few times. The chain links TRBV5-6 to TRBJ2-7, with 7 nucleotides matching TRBD1. The junction had 8 bases not matched to a gene; V was cut back by 3 bases and J by 5 bases. Germline V gene sequence: CDR1 SGHDT, CDR2 YYEEEE. The CDR3 has 14 residues. CDR3 loop: CASSSSGTDDEQYF. In nucleotides, the CDR3 is TGTGCCAGCAGCTCCTCCGGGACAGATGACGAGCAGTACTTC. The entire variable domain, with the rest obtained from reference TRBV5-6 and TRBJ2-7, is as follows: DAGVTQSPTHLIKTRGQQVTLRCSPKSGHDTVSWYQQALGQGPQFIFQYYEEEERQRGNFPDRFSGHQFPNYSSELNVNALLLGDSALYLCASSSSGTDDEQYFGPGTRLTVT.

This clonotype has a handful of counts. The chain carries TRBV6-1 and TRBJ2-1; no reliable D call. The CDR3 sequence is 15 residues long. The germline gives CDR1 MNHNS, CDR2 SASEGT. V was pared by 7 bases and J by 8 bases, with 21 bases between. The CDR3 region has the DNA TGTGCCAGCACTCTAAGTTACAATTTGATGGATGAGCAGTTCTTC. It codes for CASTLSYNLMDEQFF.

This clonotype was recorded a few times. The rearrangement links TRBV4-1 to TRBJ1-1; D is unresolved. Looked up from germline, CDR1 is MGHRA and CDR2 is YSYEKL. This CDR3 spans 15 amino acids. V shed 0 bases and J shed 5 bases, with 13 bases lying between them. Here the CDR3 DNA reads TGCGCCAGCAGCCAAGATGCCGGGGTCATAACTGAAGCTTTCTTT. Translated: CASSQDAGVITEAFF.

The chain combines TRBV16 with TRBJ2-1, with unresolved D. This CDR3 has 14 amino acids. Germline CDR1 reads KGHSY; CDR2 reads FQNENV. Trimming left V 0 bases short and J 4 bases short, with 7 bases between. The DNA for the CDR3 is TGTGCCAGCAGCCAATCGACGGAGTACAATGAGCAGTTCTTC. Its protein product is CASSQSTEYNEQFF. Filled out from reference TRBV16 and TRBJ2-1, the complete variable domain reads GEEVAQTPKHLVRGEGQKAKLYCAPIKGHSYVFWYQQVLKNEFKFLISFQNENVFDETGMPKERFSAKCLPNSPCSLEIQATKLEDSAVYFCASSQSTEYNEQFFGPGTRLTVL.

This clonotype was seen more than once but under ten times. The chain carries TRBV6-1 and TRBJ2-3, with TRBD2 as a possible D gene (6 bases). The germline V and J ends were trimmed by 7 bases and 3 bases, with 14 bases remaining between them. CDR1 is MNHNS, CDR2 SASEGT, per germline. This CDR3 spans 14 amino acids. CDR3 sequence reads: CASTRGLDTDTQYF. CDR3 nucleotide sequence: TGTGCCAGCACTAGGGGACTCGATACAGATACGCAGTATTTT.

This clonotype was counted a few times. CDR3 loop: CASSVTGQGATDTQYF. CDR3 coding DNA: TGTGCCAGCAGCGTAACGGGACAGGGGGCCACAGATACGCAGTATTTT. This chain joins TRBV21-1 and TRBJ2-3; the table's D call, TRBD1, was not checked against the DNA. TRBV21-1 is listed as a pseudogene. This CDR3 is built from 16 residues.

The DNA of the CDR3 is TGTGCCAGCAGCCCCTGGGGACAGGGGACAGGGGCCAACGTCCTGACTTTC. Translating it yields CASSPWGQGTGANVLTF. This chain links TRBV7-9 with TRBJ2-6; 10 nucleotides agree with TRBD1. V gave up 5 bases and J gave up 4 bases; unmatched junction bases: 8. This CDR3 is built from 17 residues. Germline V gene sequence: CDR1 SEHNR, CDR2 FQNEAQ (reference sequence).

CDR3 bases: TGTGCCAGCAGCCCGGACTTCTACGAGCAGTACTTC. This gives the protein CASSPDFYEQYF. This chain uses TRBV5-4 with TRBJ2-7; D is possibly TRBD2 (5 bases). V was trimmed by 4 bases and J by 3 bases, leaving 8 bases between them. Germline values: CDR1 SGHNT, CDR2 YYREEE (reference sequence). This CDR3 comprises 12 residues.

This rearrangement joins TRBV6-5 to TRBJ2-5; perhaps D is TRBD1 or TRBD2 (5 bases each). The CDR3 totals 15 residues. V lost 0 bases, J lost 0 bases, and 8 bases lay in between. The germline gives CDR1 MNHEY, CDR2 SVGAGI. This CDR3 reads CASSYSGTDQETQYF. The CDR3 DNA follows: TGTGCCAGCAGTTACTCTGGGACGGACCAAGAGACCCAGTACTTC.

There are a few counts of this clonotype. The chain joins TRBV12-3 or TRBV12-4 to TRBJ1-1, with D tentatively TRBD1 (6 bases). This CDR3 is 12 amino acids long. V was pared by 7 bases and J by 5 bases, with 11 bases between. The CDR3 DNA sequence: TGTGCCAGCAACCCCGGACAGACTGAAGCTTTCTTT. Translated: CASNPGQTEAFF.

This clonotype was counted a few times. The chain carries TRBV6-1 and TRBJ2-7; tentatively, D is TRBD2 (6 bases). The V gene's germline CDR1 is MNHNS and CDR2 SASEGT. CDR3 size: 15 residues. V was trimmed by 6 bases and J by 3 bases, leaving 18 bases between them. CDR3 in amino acids: CASSTGGDKGYEQYF. CDR3 coding DNA: TGTGCCAGCAGCACCGGAGGGGATAAGGGCTACGAGCAGTACTTC.

This chain joins TRBV5-1 and TRBJ2-2, with D hard to call. Germline loops: CDR1 SGHRS, CDR2 YFSETQ. CDR3 length equals 15 residues. V lost 10 bases and J 0 bases, leaving 16 bases between the germline ends. For the CDR3, the DNA is TGCGCCTCCCAAGAGCGTCTAGCGAACACCGGGGAGCTGTTTTTT. Translated, it gives CASQERLANTGELFF.

This clonotype was observed a handful of times. V is TRBV4-1 and J is TRBJ2-7; perhaps TRBD1 as D (6 bases). CDR1 MGHRA and CDR2 YSYEKL come from the germline V gene. V lost 4 bases and J lost 0, with 10 bases in between. The CDR3 loop spans 14 amino acids. As DNA, the CDR3 is TGCGCCAGCAGCCCAGCGGACAGCTCCTACGAGCAGTACTTC. Amino acids: CASSPADSSYEQYF.

Here the CDR3 DNA reads TGCAGTGCTAGGGCATCGGGCGCCTATGGCTACACCTTC. Its protein is CSARASGAYGYTF. V and J are TRBV20-1 and TRBJ1-2; D call uncertain. The V gene's germline CDR1 is DFQATT and CDR2 SNEGSKA (reference sequence). The CDR3 totals 13 residues. Trimming stripped 3 bases from V and 4 bases from J, with 12 bases between.

J is TRBJ2-2 and V is TRBV4-1; D may be TRBD1 (7 bases). Trimming stripped 0 bases from V and 3 bases from J, with 14 bases between. Germline CDR1 and CDR2: MGHRA and YSYEKL. CDR3 size: 17 residues. The CDR3 DNA follows: TGCGCCAGCAGCCAAGATGCAGGGGGGTACGACACCGGGGAGCTGTTTTTT. Translating gives CASSQDAGGYDTGELFF.

The V and J genes are TRBV11-2 and TRBJ1-1; D call uncertain. This CDR3 region has 13 residues. Per germline, CDR1 SGHAT and CDR2 FQNNGV. The V and J ends lost 5 bases and 3 bases respectively, with 10 bases between them. For the CDR3, the DNA is TGTGCCAGCAGCCCCTGGGCCTACACTGAAGCTTTCTTT. It yields the protein CASSPWAYTEAFF.

This clonotype has more than one count but fewer than ten. The V gene is TRBV6-5, the J gene TRBJ2-1; TRBD1 matches 7 bases. Germline lookup yields CDR1 MNHEY and CDR2 SVGAGI. The junction had 9 bases not matched to a gene; V was cut back by 4 bases and J by 6 bases. The CDR3 spans 15 residues. The CDR3 DNA sequence: TGTGCCAGCAGTTCGACGGGACAGTTTTTCAATGAGCAGTTCTTC. Translation: CASSSTGQFFNEQFF.

J is TRBJ2-2 and V is TRBV9; D remains ambiguous. Looked up from germline, CDR1 is SGDLS and CDR2 is YYNGEE. The CDR3 extends over 15 amino acids. V lost 5 bases and J lost 1, with 12 bases in between. This CDR3 reads CASSLGKVNTGELFF. The CDR3 coding sequence is TGTGCCAGCAGTTTAGGGAAAGTGAACACCGGGGAGCTGTTTTTT.

This clonotype was seen a handful of times. This chain links TRBV27 with TRBJ2-7; the D is unclear. Trimming removed 3 bases from V and 3 bases from J, with 9 bases in between. The CDR3 has 13 residues. From germline, CDR1 is MNHEY and CDR2 SMNVEV (reference sequence). Written as DNA, the CDR3 is TGTGCCAGCAGTTTTGGACGGATCTACGAGCAGTACTTC. Its protein product is CASSFGRIYEQYF.

This clonotype was counted a few times. This chain links TRBV2 with TRBJ2-2; 10 bases line up with TRBD2. The J segment lost 0 bases and the V segment lost 4 bases, leaving 11 bases of the junction unmatched. Looked up from germline, CDR1 is SNHLY and CDR2 is FYNNEI. There are 19 residues in the CDR3. For the CDR3, the DNA is TGTGCCAGCAGTGGAACTAGCGGGGAAGTGGGCGCGAACACCGGGGAGCTGTTTTTT. It encodes CASSGTSGEVGANTGELFF.

This clonotype has only a few counts. This chain connects TRBV4-1 to TRBJ1-2; TRBD1 is a possible D gene (5 bases). Germline CDR1 is MGHRA and CDR2 is YSYEKL. V was trimmed by 0 bases and J by 4 bases, leaving 15 bases between them. The CDR3 runs to 16 residues. The CDR3 DNA reads TGCGCCAGCAGCCAAGATCTGGGGGTTTCCCCCTATGGCTACACCTTC. Its protein is CASSQDLGVSPYGYTF.

The chain has TRBV4-2 and TRBJ2-1; TRBD2 matches 11 bases. Looked up from germline, CDR1 is LGHNA and CDR2 is YNFKEQ. V lost 5 bases, J lost 6 bases, and 9 bases stayed unmatched. The CDR3 contains 16 residues. The CDR3 bases are TGTGCCAGCAGCTCCTTTTTAGGACTAGCGGGCAATGAGCAGTTCTTC. It yields the protein CASSSFLGLAGNEQFF.

This clonotype was counted between two and nine times. V gene TRBV7-9 combines with J gene TRBJ2-3; 10 bases are a match to TRBD1. V lost 5 bases, J lost 1 base, and 3 bases stayed unmatched. This CDR3 has 15 amino acids. CDR1 SEHNR and CDR2 FQNEAQ come from the germline V gene (reference sequence). In DNA, the CDR3 is TGTGCCAGCAGCGCCGGGACAGGGGGCACAGATACGCAGTATTTT. This gives the protein CASSAGTGGTDTQYF.